The rows below give T cell receptor beta chains drawn from one sample of a study of T cell responses to AZD1222 COVID-19 vaccine. Produced via immunoSEQ multiplex PCR; TCRdb's table is partial and in-frame only. Of roughly 66,000 clones listed, roughly 84% were seen once; the top ten hold around 6.6%. Sequencing was performed on peripheral blood, taken on day 0 of AZD1222 vaccination. These receptors were obtained from an adult in good health. Each CDR3 is given with its conserved first and last residue. A D gene is named only where the DNA matches it firmly. A row's size may be missing; if present it is once, few, many or a size class.

V gene: TRBV5-1; clone size: .; D gene: .; J gene: TRBJ2-5; CDR3 protein: CASSFNTAQETQYF; CDR3 DNA: TGCGCCAGCAGCTTCAACACAGCGCAAGAGACCCAGTACTTC
V gene: TRBV11-2; clone size: .; D gene: .; J gene: TRBJ1-4; CDR3 protein: CASSTGSSVKLFF; CDR3 DNA: TGTGCCAGCAGTACCGGTTCCTCCGTTAAACTGTTTTTT
V gene: TRBV15; clone size: once; D gene: .; J gene: TRBJ2-1; CDR3 protein: CATSRRGVLNEQFF; CDR3 DNA: TGTGCCACCAGTCGGCGCGGTGTCTTAAATGAGCAGTTCTTC
V gene: TRBV15; clone size: .; D gene: TRBD2; J gene: TRBJ2-3; CDR3 protein: CATSRGLAGDTDTQYF; CDR3 DNA: TGTGCCACCAGCAGAGGGCTAGCGGGGGACACAGATACGCAGTATTTT
V gene: TRBV4-3; clone size: .; D gene: .; J gene: TRBJ1-1; CDR3 protein: CASSQNRVLNTEAFF; CDR3 DNA: TGCGCCAGCAGCCAAAACAGGGTTTTGAACACTGAAGCTTTCTTT
V gene: TRBV4-3; clone size: .; D gene: .; J gene: TRBJ2-2; CDR3 protein: CASSLELAGELFF; CDR3 DNA: TGCGCCAGCAGCCTGGAGCTGGCCGGGGAGCTGTTTTTT
V gene: TRBV12-3/TRBV12-4; clone size: once; D gene: .; J gene: TRBJ1-1; CDR3 protein: CASSLLGAEAFF; CDR3 DNA: TGTGCCAGCAGTTTATTGGGAGCTGAAGCTTTCTTT
V gene: TRBV3-1/TRBV3-2; clone size: .; D gene: .; J gene: TRBJ2-5; CDR3 protein: CASSGRANGETQYF; CDR3 DNA: TGTGCCAGCAGCGGTCGGGCCAACGGAGAGACCCAGTACTTC
V gene: TRBV19; clone size: .; D gene: .; J gene: TRBJ1-3; CDR3 protein: CASTYSRHSGNTIYF; CDR3 DNA: TGTGCCAGTACGTACAGCCGCCACTCTGGAAACACCATATATTTT
V gene: TRBV7-2; clone size: .; D gene: .; J gene: TRBJ1-5; CDR3 protein: CASSLYPRGERNQPQHF; CDR3 DNA: TGTGCCAGCAGCCTTTATCCCCGGGGAGAGCGCAATCAGCCCCAGCATTTT
V gene: TRBV6-4; clone size: few; D gene: TRBD1; J gene: TRBJ2-3; CDR3 protein: CASSDSQGADTQYF; CDR3 DNA: TGTGCCAGCAGTGACTCACAGGGGGCAGATACGCAGTATTTT
V gene: TRBV10-1; clone size: once; D gene: .; J gene: TRBJ2-1; CDR3 protein: CASTEGNSHNEQFF; CDR3 DNA: TGCGCCAGCACCGAGGGAAATAGCCACAATGAGCAGTTCTTC
V gene: TRBV6-4; clone size: .; D gene: .; J gene: TRBJ2-3; CDR3 protein: CASLRDSITDTQYF; CDR3 DNA: TGTGCCAGCCTCCGTGACTCCATCACAGATACGCAGTATTTT
V gene: TRBV5-8; clone size: once; D gene: .; J gene: TRBJ2-6; CDR3 protein: CASSYSSSGANVLTF; CDR3 DNA: TGTGCCAGCAGCTACTCGAGCTCTGGGGCCAACGTCCTGACTTTC
V gene: TRBV28; clone size: .; D gene: .; J gene: TRBJ2-7; CDR3 protein: CASSWTYEQYF; CDR3 DNA: TGTGCCAGCAGTTGGACCTACGAGCAGTACTTC
V gene: TRBV27; clone size: .; D gene: .; J gene: TRBJ1-2; CDR3 protein: CASSSRGNYGYTF; CDR3 DNA: TGTGCCAGCAGTTCGAGGGGGAACTATGGCTACACCTTC
V gene: TRBV11-3; clone size: .; D gene: TRBD1; J gene: TRBJ2-7; CDR3 protein: CASSARQGQYEQYF; CDR3 DNA: TGTGCCAGCAGCGCAAGACAGGGTCAATACGAGCAGTACTTC
V gene: TRBV27; clone size: .; D gene: .; J gene: TRBJ1-2; CDR3 protein: CASSPRSGNYGYTF; CDR3 DNA: TGTGCCAGCAGCCCTAGAAGCGGGAACTATGGCTACACCTTC
V gene: TRBV19; clone size: .; D gene: .; J gene: TRBJ1-1; CDR3 protein: CATSTENTEAFF; CDR3 DNA: TGTGCCACCTCGACGGAGAACACTGAAGCTTTCTTT
V gene: TRBV11-2; clone size: .; D gene: TRBD1; J gene: TRBJ1-2; CDR3 protein: CASSEGTGIISGYTF; CDR3 DNA: TGTGCCAGCAGCGAGGGGACAGGGATCATCTCTGGCTACACCTTC
V gene: TRBV4-1; clone size: .; D gene: TRBD1; J gene: TRBJ1-1; CDR3 protein: CASSQARGPDEAFF; CDR3 DNA: TGCGCCAGCAGCCAAGCCAGGGGGCCGGATGAAGCTTTCTTT
V gene: TRBV10-1; clone size: .; D gene: .; J gene: TRBJ2-1; CDR3 protein: CASSGPRKRSYNEQFF; CDR3 DNA: TGCGCCAGCAGTGGGCCTAGGAAACGATCCTACAATGAGCAGTTCTTC
V gene: TRBV4-1; clone size: once; D gene: .; J gene: TRBJ2-7; CDR3 protein: CASSQDRTYEQYF; CDR3 DNA: TGCGCCAGCAGCCAAGATAGAACCTACGAGCAGTACTTC
V gene: TRBV4-3; clone size: .; D gene: .; J gene: TRBJ2-3; CDR3 protein: CASSQVPTDTQYF; CDR3 DNA: TGCGCCAGCAGCCAAGTACCCACAGATACGCAGTATTTT
V gene: TRBV7-9; clone size: .; D gene: .; J gene: TRBJ1-2; CDR3 protein: CASSSGGGNIVGYTF; CDR3 DNA: TGTGCCAGCAGCTCCGGGGGGGGCAATATCGTTGGCTACACCTTC
V gene: TRBV7-2; clone size: .; D gene: TRBD2; J gene: TRBJ2-5; CDR3 protein: CASSRRSGGALEETQYF; CDR3 DNA: TGTGCCAGCAGCCGCCGGAGCGGGGGGGCCCTCGAGGAGACCCAGTACTTC
V gene: TRBV4-3; clone size: .; D gene: .; J gene: TRBJ1-3; CDR3 protein: CASSQDRVAGNTIYF; CDR3 DNA: TGCGCCAGCAGCCAAGACAGGGTCGCTGGAAACACCATATATTTT
V gene: TRBV27; clone size: once; D gene: TRBD1; J gene: TRBJ1-6; CDR3 protein: CASSLRRQGDSPLHF; CDR3 DNA: TGTGCCAGCAGTCTAAGGAGACAGGGTGATTCACCCCTCCACTTT
V gene: TRBV18; clone size: few; D gene: TRBD1; J gene: TRBJ1-2; CDR3 protein: CASSPRGTGGSIGYGYTF; CDR3 DNA: TGTGCCAGCTCACCCCGCGGGACAGGGGGATCAATCGGGTATGGCTACACCTTC
V gene: TRBV7-9; clone size: .; D gene: .; J gene: TRBJ1-4; CDR3 protein: CASSLEGSDEKLFF; CDR3 DNA: TGTGCCAGCAGCTTAGAAGGGTCCGATGAAAAACTGTTTTTT
V gene: TRBV7-2; clone size: .; D gene: .; J gene: TRBJ1-5; CDR3 protein: CASSLGGGLQPQHF; CDR3 DNA: TGTGCCAGCAGCTTAGGTGGGGGGCTTCAGCCCCAGCATTTT
V gene: TRBV4-2; clone size: .; D gene: .; J gene: TRBJ1-6; CDR3 protein: CATGTAGSPLHF; CDR3 DNA: TGTGCCACCGGGACGGCGGGGTCACCCCTCCACTTT
V gene: TRBV10-1; clone size: .; D gene: TRBD1; J gene: TRBJ1-5; CDR3 protein: CASSSAAGGVYSNQPQHF; CDR3 DNA: TGCGCCAGCAGTTCCGCCGCAGGGGGCGTTTATAGCAATCAGCCCCAGCATTTT
V gene: TRBV27; clone size: .; D gene: .; J gene: TRBJ2-7; CDR3 protein: CASSTGTRSYEQYF; CDR3 DNA: TGTGCCAGCAGTACCGGGACTCGCTCCTACGAGCAGTACTTC
V gene: TRBV6-5; clone size: .; D gene: TRBD1; J gene: TRBJ1-2; CDR3 protein: CASSRSTGDYGYTF; CDR3 DNA: TGTGCCAGCAGCCGATCTACAGGGGACTATGGCTACACCTTC
V gene: TRBV29-1; clone size: .; D gene: .; J gene: TRBJ1-3; CDR3 protein: CSVEWTVGNTIYF; CDR3 DNA: TGCAGCGTTGAATGGACAGTTGGAAACACCATATATTTT
V gene: TRBV9; clone size: .; D gene: TRBD1; J gene: TRBJ2-7; CDR3 protein: CASSVGVSGGNYEQYF; CDR3 DNA: TGTGCCAGCAGCGTAGGTGTCTCAGGGGGCAACTACGAGCAGTACTTC
V gene: TRBV3-1/TRBV3-2; clone size: .; D gene: TRBD1; J gene: TRBJ1-4; CDR3 protein: CASSPTTGPGKLFF; CDR3 DNA: TGTGCCAGCAGCCCGACGACAGGGCCCGGAAAACTGTTTTTT
V gene: TRBV28; clone size: few; D gene: TRBD2; J gene: TRBJ2-3; CDR3 protein: CASSHGLANADTQYF; CDR3 DNA: TGTGCCAGCAGCCACGGACTAGCGAATGCAGATACGCAGTATTTT
V gene: TRBV2; clone size: .; D gene: TRBD1; J gene: TRBJ1-1; CDR3 protein: CASSEASGGTEAFF; CDR3 DNA: TGTGCCAGCAGTGAAGCTTCAGGGGGCACTGAAGCTTTCTTT
V gene: TRBV7-2; clone size: .; D gene: .; J gene: TRBJ2-5; CDR3 protein: CASSLSVGEETQYF; CDR3 DNA: TGTGCCAGCAGCTTGTCTGTGGGGGAAGAGACCCAGTACTTC
V gene: TRBV7-8; clone size: .; D gene: .; J gene: TRBJ1-2; CDR3 protein: CASSRSVNYGYTF; CDR3 DNA: TGTGCCAGCAGCCGTTCAGTTAACTATGGCTACACCTTC
V gene: TRBV18; clone size: .; D gene: .; J gene: TRBJ2-2; CDR3 protein: CASSPGTNTGELFF; CDR3 DNA: TGTGCCAGCTCACCCGGGACGAACACCGGGGAGCTGTTTTTT
V gene: TRBV6-4; clone size: .; D gene: TRBD2; J gene: TRBJ2-2; CDR3 protein: CASSEASGGGPGELFF; CDR3 DNA: TGTGCCAGCAGTGAAGCCAGCGGGGGGGGCCCCGGGGAGCTGTTTTTT
V gene: TRBV4-1; clone size: .; D gene: TRBD1; J gene: TRBJ1-2; CDR3 protein: CASSHRDRENYGYTF; CDR3 DNA: TGCGCCAGCAGCCACCGGGACAGGGAGAACTATGGCTACACCTTC
V gene: TRBV19; clone size: .; D gene: .; J gene: TRBJ2-7; CDR3 protein: CASSTGTGSYEQYF; CDR3 DNA: TGTGCCAGTAGTACCGGGACGGGATCCTACGAGCAGTACTTC
V gene: TRBV5-6; clone size: once; D gene: TRBD1; J gene: TRBJ2-7; CDR3 protein: CASRKDRASYEQYF; CDR3 DNA: TGTGCCAGCAGAAAGGACAGGGCCTCCTACGAGCAGTACTTC
V gene: TRBV7-7; clone size: once; D gene: TRBD1; J gene: TRBJ2-5; CDR3 protein: CASSPGTGALQETQYF; CDR3 DNA: TGTGCCAGCAGCCCCGGGACAGGGGCCCTCCAAGAGACCCAGTACTTC
V gene: TRBV4-1; clone size: .; D gene: TRBD2; J gene: TRBJ2-1; CDR3 protein: CASSQGPRGGLNEQFF; CDR3 DNA: TGCGCCAGCAGCCAAGGGCCCCGGGGGGGCCTCAATGAGCAGTTCTTC
V gene: TRBV19; clone size: .; D gene: .; J gene: TRBJ1-4; CDR3 protein: CASSLQRIYNEKLFF; CDR3 DNA: TGTGCCAGTAGTTTACAGCGAATTTATAATGAAAAACTGTTTTTT
V gene: TRBV6-1; clone size: .; D gene: .; J gene: TRBJ1-2; CDR3 protein: CASSEPGHGYGYTF; CDR3 DNA: TGTGCCAGCAGTGAACCGGGACACGGATATGGCTACACCTTC
V gene: TRBV24-1; clone size: .; D gene: TRBD2; J gene: TRBJ2-5; CDR3 protein: CATSDLAGGVYQETQYF; CDR3 DNA: TGTGCCACCAGTGATTTGGCGGGGGGAGTTTATCAAGAGACCCAGTACTTC
V gene: TRBV4-2; clone size: .; D gene: TRBD2; J gene: TRBJ2-7; CDR3 protein: CASSQGTSSYEQYF; CDR3 DNA: TGTGCCAGCAGCCAAGGGACTAGCTCCTACGAGCAGTACTTC
V gene: TRBV28; clone size: once; D gene: TRBD1; J gene: TRBJ1-5; CDR3 protein: CASRGDRVGQPQHF; CDR3 DNA: TGTGCCAGCAGGGGGGACAGGGTTGGTCAGCCCCAGCATTTT
V gene: TRBV30; clone size: .; D gene: .; J gene: TRBJ1-3; CDR3 protein: CAWSNNQIGNTIYF; CDR3 DNA: TGTGCCTGGAGCAACAACCAAATTGGAAACACCATATATTTT
V gene: TRBV7-6; clone size: .; D gene: .; J gene: TRBJ2-7; CDR3 protein: CASSLRVSSYEQYF; CDR3 DNA: TGTGCCAGCAGCTTAAGGGTGAGCTCCTACGAGCAGTACTTC
V gene: TRBV29-1; clone size: .; D gene: TRBD1; J gene: TRBJ1-2; CDR3 protein: CSVETGQGYGYTF; CDR3 DNA: TGCAGCGTAGAAACAGGACAGGGTTATGGCTACACCTTC
V gene: TRBV24-1; clone size: .; D gene: .; J gene: TRBJ2-2; CDR3 protein: CATSDGQVAGELFF; CDR3 DNA: TGTGCCACCAGTGATGGTCAGGTCGCCGGGGAGCTGTTTTTT
V gene: TRBV19; clone size: .; D gene: .; J gene: TRBJ2-5; CDR3 protein: CASSRGQLISEETQYF; CDR3 DNA: TGTGCCAGTAGTAGAGGACAACTAATTTCGGAAGAGACCCAGTACTTC